A selection of T cell receptor beta chains follows, all from one sample in a study of cytomegalovirus exposure and HLA in healthy donors. Here immunoSEQ multiplex PCR was the method, and the copy in TCRdb shows in-frame clones only, minus some. The sample holds 150,000 or so clones; about three quarters are singletons and the top ten take roughly an eighth. Sequencing was carried out using PBMCs. Receptors were obtained from a middle-aged man in good health and CMV-seropositive. Each CDR3 is given with its conserved first and last residue. Each record gives: J gene, V gene, D gene, clone size, CDR3 length, CDR3 protein, CDR3 DNA. A D gene is named only where the DNA matches it firmly. Size values are once, few and many counts, or a class for expanded clones, and some rows have none.

>TRBJ1-5|TRBV4-1|NA|NA|15
CASSQGGGGNTPQHF
TGCGCCAGCAGCCAAGGAGGGGGTGGCAATACGCCCCAGCATTTT
>TRBJ2-1|TRBV4-1|TRBD2|NA|14
CASLDPSGDNEQFF
TGCGCCAGTCTGGACCCTAGCGGGGACAATGAGCAGTTCTTC
>TRBJ1-4|TRBV28|TRBD1|NA|15
CASSLSGQFNEKLFF
TGTGCCAGCAGTTTATCGGGACAGTTTAATGAAAAACTGTTTTTT
>TRBJ1-5|TRBV18|TRBD1|NA|15
CASSVSGTVNQPQHF
TGTGCCAGCTCAGTGTCCGGGACAGTCAATCAGCCCCAGCATTTT
>TRBJ2-1|TRBV7-2|NA|NA|15
CASSLERADYNEQFF
TGTGCCAGCAGCTTAGAGCGGGCAGACTACAATGAGCAGTTCTTC
>TRBJ2-5|TRBV28|NA|NA|15
CASRSGTQGAETQYF
TGTGCCAGCAGATCCGGGACTCAAGGGGCGGAGACCCAGTACTTC
>TRBJ2-7|TRBV29-1|NA|NA|13
CSVGGGTGYEQYF
TGCAGCGTTGGTGGGGGTACAGGGTACGAGCAGTACTTC
>TRBJ2-5|TRBV6-1|NA|once|14
CASSQQGGQETQYF
TGTGCCAGCAGCCAACAGGGTGGTCAAGAGACCCAGTACTTC
>TRBJ2-5|TRBV10-2|NA|NA|13
CASSEAGRETQYF
TGCGCCAGCAGTGAGGCTGGGAGGGAGACCCAGTACTTC
>TRBJ2-2|TRBV7-3|NA|NA|13
CASADGRTGELFF
TGTGCCAGCGCTGACGGGAGAACCGGGGAGCTGTTTTTT
>TRBJ1-1|TRBV11-2|NA|NA|14
CASDAGVLRTEAFF
TGTGCCAGCGACGCCGGGGTACTGAGGACTGAAGCTTTCTTT
>TRBJ1-5|TRBV19|NA|once|17
CASSSEASKYSNQPQHF
TGTGCCAGTAGTTCCGAAGCTTCTAAATATAGCAATCAGCCCCAGCATTTT
>TRBJ2-3|TRBV7-9|NA|NA|15
CASSPGLSSTDTQYF
TGTGCCAGCAGCCCAGGACTATCGAGCACAGATACGCAGTATTTT
>TRBJ2-7|TRBV27|TRBD2|NA|14
CASSSTSAFYEQYF
TGTGCCAGCAGTTCGACTAGCGCCTTCTACGAGCAGTACTTC
>TRBJ2-1|TRBV5-4|TRBD2|NA|15
CASSSPGLVNRGQFF
TGTGCCAGCAGCTCACCGGGACTAGTTAACCGAGGGCAGTTCTTC
>TRBJ2-4|TRBV5-1|NA|once|13
CASSLAGLSIQYF
TGCGCCAGCAGCTTGGCGGGTCTTAGCATTCAGTACTTC
>TRBJ1-2|TRBV6-4|NA|NA|14
CASSEGGSPNRYTF
TGTGCCAGCAGTGAAGGAGGCAGCCCCAATCGCTACACCTTC
>TRBJ2-7|TRBV19|TRBD1|NA|13
CASGDRFLHEQYF
TGTGCCAGTGGGGACAGGTTTCTGCACGAGCAGTACTTC
>TRBJ1-1|TRBV13|NA|NA|15
CASSWTGTLNTEAFF
TGTGCCAGCAGCTGGACCGGGACACTGAACACTGAAGCTTTCTTT
>TRBJ1-1|TRBV5-4|TRBD1|NA|14
CASSFRGANAEAFF
TGTGCCAGCAGCTTCAGGGGGGCAAACGCTGAAGCTTTCTTT
>TRBJ2-2|TRBV2|NA|NA|13
CASAGQLTGELFF
TGTGCCAGCGCTGGACAGCTCACCGGGGAGCTGTTTTTT
>TRBJ2-2|TRBV5-1|TRBD2|NA|15
CASSPTSGNTGELFF
TGCGCCAGCAGCCCGACTAGCGGGAACACCGGGGAGCTGTTTTTT
>TRBJ2-7|TRBV27|NA|NA|15
CASSLSFGGWSEQYF
TGTGCCAGCAGTTTAAGTTTTGGGGGGTGGAGCGAGCAGTACTTC
>TRBJ2-4|TRBV7-9|TRBD2|NA|16
CASSFSAGVRENSQYF
TGTGCCAGCAGCTTCTCAGCGGGAGTTCGCGAGAACAGTCAGTACTTC
>TRBJ2-7|TRBV27|TRBD1|once|14
CASSRDRAAYEQYF
TGTGCCAGCAGCCGGGACAGGGCCGCCTACGAGCAGTACTTC
>TRBJ2-5|TRBV12-5|NA|NA|13
CASALWGEETQYF
TGTGCTAGTGCCCTTTGGGGGGAAGAGACCCAGTACTTC
>TRBJ2-1|TRBV13|NA|NA|15
CASSINAGILNEQFF
TGTGCCAGCAGCATAAACGCCGGTATCCTCAATGAGCAGTTCTTC
>TRBJ2-1|TRBV7-2|NA|NA|11
CASSPYNEQFF
TGTGCCAGCAGCCCATACAATGAGCAGTTCTTC
>TRBJ2-5|TRBV28|NA|NA|14
CASSSPHGLETQYF
TGTGCCAGCAGTTCCCCTCACGGGTTGGAGACCCAGTACTTC
>TRBJ1-5|TRBV18|NA|NA|15
CASSSGQTTNQPQHF
TGTGCCAGCTCATCCGGACAGACTACTAATCAGCCCCAGCATTTT
>TRBJ1-3|TRBV9|NA|NA|16
CASSVAPTVAGNTIYF
TGTGCCAGCAGCGTAGCTCCGACAGTTGCAGGAAACACCATATATTTT
>TRBJ2-3|TRBV9|TRBD2|NA|19
CASSVGEGTSGRAVDTQYF
TGTGCCAGCAGCGTAGGGGAAGGGACTAGCGGGAGGGCGGTAGATACGCAGTATTTT
>TRBJ2-7|TRBV5-1|NA|NA|15
CASSSGRDHSYEQYF
TGCGCCAGCAGCTCCGGGCGGGACCACTCCTACGAGCAGTACTTC
>TRBJ2-2|TRBV11-1|NA|NA|14
CASSRDSQPGELFF
TGTGCCAGCAGCCGTGACTCTCAGCCTGGGGAGCTGTTTTTT
>TRBJ1-1|TRBV6-5|NA|NA|13
CASSYGNRAEAFF
TGTGCCAGCAGTTACGGCAACCGGGCTGAAGCTTTCTTT
>TRBJ2-1|TRBV6-5|TRBD2|NA|16
CASSSLAGRAGNEQFF
TGTGCCAGCAGTTCACTAGCGGGTAGGGCCGGGAATGAGCAGTTCTTC
>TRBJ2-5|TRBV11-2|TRBD2|few|15
CASSRTGRVAETQYF
TGTGCCAGCAGTAGGACCGGGAGGGTCGCGGAGACCCAGTACTTC
>TRBJ2-7|TRBV28|TRBD1|NA|13
CASRVPGGHEQYF
TGTGCCAGCAGGGTTCCAGGGGGCCACGAGCAGTACTTC
>TRBJ2-7|TRBV19|NA|NA|11
CASRSSYEQYF
TGTGCCAGTCGCAGCTCCTACGAGCAGTACTTC
>TRBJ2-1|TRBV11-3|TRBD2|NA|16
CASSSIGGGTYNEQFF
TGTGCCAGCAGCTCAATTGGGGGAGGGACCTACAATGAGCAGTTCTTC
>TRBJ2-7|TRBV28|TRBD1|NA|13
CASVGQGDYEQYF
TGTGCCAGCGTGGGACAGGGAGATTACGAGCAGTACTTC